This T cell receptor beta chain was sequenced during a study of blood T cell repertoires in COVID-19. Whole-study context: COVID-19 samples collected from the United States, Italy and Spain covered acute and convalescent phases. Sources were T cells, B-cell-depleted T cells, or PBMCs; the material itself was cDNA or gDNA.

The J segment lost 0 bases and the V segment lost 7 bases, leaving 9 bases of the junction unmatched. The CDR3 sequence is 16 residues long. The germline CDR1 and CDR2 sequences are MDHEN and SYDVKM. Original methodology: The assay estimated nucleated cells by amplifying reference gene primers. Sequenced by immunoSEQ multiplex PCR; TCRdb stores in-frame clones only, minus some. That table furnishes V, J and clone size, whereas the DNA furnished D and trimming. The data hold roughly 70,000 clones, with more than 85% observed a single time. The chain is built from TRBV28 and TRBJ2-3; 8 nucleotides align to TRBD1. The sample comprised peripheral blood. The receptor was derived from an older man with active COVID-19. CDR3 residues: CASTVTGASSTDTQYF. In DNA, the CDR3 is TGTGCCAGCACCGTGACAGGGGCGTCTAGCACAGATACGCAGTATTTT.